Only a few counts were recorded for the clone carrying this T cell receptor (beta chain). The antigen remains undetermined. The junction differs from germline at one of its ends, possibly a read error. From germline, CDR1 is SEHNR and CDR2 FQNEAQ (reference sequence). The CDR3 is 12 residues long. This entry comes from a study of beta chain features in type 1 diabetes. As for the study in general: Sorted cells from all samples, numbering approximately 100 million, were examined.

Of the isolated RNA, all was reverse transcribed, and so the sequenced material was expressed TCRB transcripts. The protocol was immunoSEQ multiplex PCR, while the TCRdb copy is restricted to in-frame clones and leaves out a portion. The profile shows 95,000 to 150,000 clones, approximately 16% of them singletons. Study-level findings and limits: Shortening of TCRB CDR3s, moderate but significant, appeared in all four CD4+ subsets of Type 1 diabetes patients.

Sorting based on CD45RO/CCR7/CD25/CD127/CD95/CD27 separated CD4+ naive, central memory, regulatory and stem cell-like memory cells. Sequencing was done on a sample of central memory CD4+ T cells from blood. The receptor comes from a man aged 25 to 40 with type 1 diabetes. The chain carries TRBV7-9 and TRBJ1-5; no clear D gene. CDR3 in amino acids: CASSASGLEANF. DNA for the CDR3: TGTGCCAGCAGCGCTTCGGGTCTGGAGGCTAATTTT.